Sequencing of this T cell receptor beta chain was carried out in a study of identical twins (dated by TCRdb to about 2016). Study-wide context: The study deep-sequenced TCR alpha and beta repertoires from monozygotic twins, unrelated adults of various ages and cord blood to test whether fetal clonotypes persist. Replicate twin experiments were performed at different times using different library preparation protocols to rule out contamination. The full study reports these points: Recombination models systematically underestimated out-of-frame TCR alpha sharing in monozygotic twins but agreed with sharing between unrelated individuals. Excess twin sharing in beta out-of-frame sequences was weaker because fewer shared sequences lowered the signal-to-noise ratio. Zero-insertion analyses could be partly confounded by invariant T cells such as MAIT and iNKT, although diverse VJ usage argued against such confounding for most clonotypes. Fewer insertions were carried by abundant cord blood beta clonotypes; a weaker similar trend was observed in young adult naive repertoires, while no such trend was observed in memory repertoires. Conclusions relied on cross-sectional statistical analysis, since the same donors could not be followed over many years. Compared with coincidental sharing between unrelated individuals, out-of-frame TCR alpha sequences shared between twins showed an excess of sequences with low generation probability.

The CDR3 runs 16 amino acids, cysteine and phenylalanine included. Only the CDR3 region is kept as DNA, spanning 48 bases read in frame from base 1. The germline V end is reduced by 1 base and the J end by 7 bases; junction bases left unmatched: 11. CDR1 and CDR2 were assigned from the germline V gene (reference sequence) as DFQATT and SNEGSKA. Every donor in the study was a healthy Caucasian. The receptor library was made with 5' RACE. Instrument used: Illumina HiSeq 2000. Template switching introduced a universal primer binding site; the final cDNA contained a unique molecular identifier, enabling accurate counting of TCR cDNA molecules. First-strand cDNA for TCR alpha and beta chains was synthesized from specific primers in the conserved constant-segment region. To control for contamination, every cDNA library carried two barcodes: a SMART-Mk sample barcode plus Illumina barcodes. TruSeq adapter sequences, together with Illumina sample barcodes, were added in two successive PCR steps. The Illumina HiSeq platform was used with custom primers to sequence TCR alpha and beta cDNA libraries. Under the source paper's analysis protocol: MiGEC was used to process raw reads and extract unique molecular identifiers, and MiXCR was used to find CDR3 positions. Recombination models were inferred per individual with the repgenHMM and IGoR tools using an EM algorithm. Shared clonotypes were analyzed with the tcR package in R, and sharing was normalized by the product of cloneset sizes. To study raw recombination without the effects of thymic and clonal selection, out-of-frame nonproductive sequences were analyzed. TCRdb trimmed public reads at Q25 via fastp, called clones via MiXCR and kept in-frame beta chains. Identical CDR3 protein sequences are pooled into one entry, listed with their most common genes and DNA. The V and J calls were determined by TCRdb, not by the authors. The sample table records 1.5 million to 2 million distinct CDR3 sequences; roughly 35% of these occur just once. The biggest ten clones account for under 0.35% of the sample.

Points on this clonotype: It has no known antigen specificity. No qualities accompany the bases; no much larger clone lies one base away.

This clonotype was sampled from a newborn girl in good health. Here the chain combines TRBV20-1 and TRBJ2-1; 9 junctional bases match TRBD2. The sample taken for sequencing was cord blood. The CDR3 is CSARVRGRAVINEQFF. The DNA reads TGCAGTGCTAGAGTACGCGGGAGGGCCGTCATTAATGAGCAGTTCTTC.